One sample yielded the 9 T cell receptor beta chains listed below, sequenced in a study of identical twins (TCRdb year 2016). Library generation was performed with 5' RACE. TCRdb records Illumina HiSeq 2000 as the sequencer. In TCRdb, the public reads were trimmed at Q25 with fastp and aligned with MiXCR, with productive beta chains retained. Rows are unified per CDR3 protein, each entry keeping the most common DNA and genes. The sample table holds about 340,000 distinct CDR3 sequences, of which 9% to 15% were seen once. The biggest ten clones account for roughly 7% of the sample. These data also formed part of another study, on yellow fever vaccine responses in identical twins.

Sequenced material: CD8+ T cells sorted from blood. The receptors were gathered from a woman between 18 and 29 years old in good health.

This clonotype has a count of ten or more. CDR3 sequence (DNA): TGCAGTGCCATCCCCGCGGGGAACACTGAAGCTTTCTTT. Its translation: CSAIPAGNTEAFF. V is TRBV20-1 and J is TRBJ1-1, with D unresolved. This CDR3 has 13 amino acids. Germline lookup yields CDR1 DFQATT and CDR2 SNEGSKA (reference sequence). V shed 6 bases and J shed 1 base, with 12 bases lying between them.

The chain joins TRBV29-1 to TRBJ1-2; TRBD1 might be the D (6 bases). This CDR3 comprises 12 residues. The germline V gene encodes CDR1 SQVTM and CDR2 ANQGSEA. Trimming removed 4 bases at V and 7 bases at J, with 13 bases between. CDR3: CSVGSGGPGYTF. CDR3 DNA sequence: TGCAGCGTTGGTTCCGGGGGCCCTGGCTACACCTTC.

This clonotype was recorded a few times. The gene calls are TRBV10-3 and TRBJ2-7; 9 nucleotides agree with TRBD2. The CDR3 contains 15 residues. Losses at the gene ends were 4 bases for V and 2 bases for J; bases not matched to a gene: 6. Germline CDR1 and CDR2: ENHRY and SYGVKD. CDR3 in DNA: TGTGCCATCAGTGGACTAGCGGAAAACCCCTACGAGCAGTACTTC. It encodes CAISGLAENPYEQYF.

There are a few counts of this clonotype. V is TRBV20-1 and J is TRBJ2-7, with D maybe TRBD2 (5 bases). The V end lost 2 bases, the J end lost 0 bases, and 11 bases lay between the germline ends. The CDR3 is 14 amino acids. Germline lookup yields CDR1 DFQATT and CDR2 SNEGSKA (reference sequence). The DNA of the CDR3 is TGCAGTGCTAGAAACTTAGCGATCTCCTACGAGCAGTACGTC. Its protein product is CSARNLAISYEQYV.

This clonotype was counted between two and nine times. The chain uses TRBV28 and TRBJ2-1, with 7 bases aligning to TRBD2. V was pared by 3 bases and J by 4 bases, with 9 bases of the junction left unmatched. The CDR3 extends over 16 amino acids. The germline CDR1 and CDR2 sequences are MDHEN and SYDVKM. CDR3 sequence (DNA): TGTGCCAGCAGTTTCTCGCCCAGCGGGGTATACAATGAGCAGTTCTTC. It specifies CASSFSPSGVYNEQFF.

The chain recombines TRBV4-2 with TRBJ2-3; 8 bases agree with TRBD2. Germline CDR1 and CDR2: LGHNA and YNFKEQ. The J segment lost 5 bases and the V segment lost 1 base, leaving 8 bases of the junction unmatched. The CDR3 is 16 amino acids. CDR3 coding DNA: TGTGCCAGCAGCCAAGTACCGGGAGGGGGGGAAGATACGCAGTATTTT. Translating gives CASSQVPGGGEDTQYF.

This clonotype was seen at least ten times. The J gene is TRBJ2-3, the V gene TRBV12-3 or TRBV12-4; 7 nucleotides align to TRBD1. There are 15 residues in the CDR3. V gave up 6 bases and J gave up 4 bases; unmatched junction bases: 10. Here the CDR3 reads CASSPRQGRADTQYF. In DNA, the CDR3 is TGTGCCAGCAGCCCTAGACAGGGAAGGGCAGATACGCAGTATTTT.

In this sample, this clonotype turned up a few times. This chain joins TRBV5-6 and TRBJ2-1; D is unclear. CDR1 and CDR2 (germline): SGHDT, YYEEEE. Trimming took off 1 base at V and 8 bases at J, with 10 bases between the two ends. The length of the CDR3 is 13 residues. The DNA for the CDR3 is TGTGCCAGCAGCTTGAGGAGCAGTGATGAGCAGTTCTTC. Translation gives CASSLRSSDEQFF.

This clonotype has only a few counts. V gene TRBV12-3 or TRBV12-4 combines with J gene TRBJ2-5; the D is unclear. V was pared by 6 bases and J by 1 base, with 15 bases between. CDR3 length equals 15 residues. The CDR3 nucleotides are TGTGCCAGCAGATCAATAGACACCGCCCAAGAGACCCAGTACTTC. It codes for CASRSIDTAQETQYF.